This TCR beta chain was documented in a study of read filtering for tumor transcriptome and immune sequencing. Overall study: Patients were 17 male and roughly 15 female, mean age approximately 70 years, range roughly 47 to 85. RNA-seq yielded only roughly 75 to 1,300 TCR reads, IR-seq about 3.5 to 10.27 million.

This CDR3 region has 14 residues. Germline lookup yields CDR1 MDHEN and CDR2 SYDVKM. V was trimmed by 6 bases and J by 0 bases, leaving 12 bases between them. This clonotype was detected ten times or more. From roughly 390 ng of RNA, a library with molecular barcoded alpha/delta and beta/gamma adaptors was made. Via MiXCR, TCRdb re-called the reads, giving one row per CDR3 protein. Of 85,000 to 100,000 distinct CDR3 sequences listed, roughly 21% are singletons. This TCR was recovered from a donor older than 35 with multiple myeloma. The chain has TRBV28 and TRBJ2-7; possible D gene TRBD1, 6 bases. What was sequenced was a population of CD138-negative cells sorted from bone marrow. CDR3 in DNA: TGTGCCAGCAGGCGGACAGCAAACTCCTACGAGCAGTACTTC. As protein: CASRRTANSYEQYF. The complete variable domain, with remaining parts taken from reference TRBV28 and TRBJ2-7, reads DVKVTQSSRYLVKRTGEKVFLECVQDMDHENMFWYRQDPGLGLRLIYFSYDVKMKEKGDIPEGYSVSREKKERFSLILESASTNQTSMYLCASRRTANSYEQYFGPGTRLTVT.